Below are 26 T cell receptor beta chains sequenced from a single sample in a study of cytomegalovirus exposure and HLA in healthy donors. The primer mix had 60 Vbeta and 13 Jbeta primers. Some clones are missing from TCRdb's copy, which holds only in-frame ones; the method was immunoSEQ multiplex PCR. This sample has 150,000 to 200,000 clones, with about 64% found just once. The sample taken for sequencing was PBMCs. These TCRs come from a man between 45 and 60 years old in good health and CMV-seronegative.

This sequence joins TRBV5-1 and TRBJ2-7; possible D gene TRBD2, 6 bases. Looked up from germline, CDR1 is SGHRS and CDR2 is YFSETQ. CDR3 length equals 14 residues. V lost 4 bases and J 6 bases, leaving 17 bases between the germline ends. CDR3 loop: CASSVGGPPTEQYF. The CDR3 nucleotides are TGCGCCAGCAGCGTAGGAGGGCCGCCGACCGAGCAGTACTTC.

The genes are TRBV7-2 and TRBJ1-5, with a possible D match to TRBD1 (5 bases). This CDR3 is 14 amino acids long. CDR1 and CDR2 from the germline V gene are SGHTA and FQGNSA. V lost 3 bases, J lost 4 bases, and 10 bases lay in between. The CDR3 reads CASSFREGNQPQHF. In DNA, the CDR3 is TGTGCCAGCAGCTTCAGGGAAGGGAATCAGCCCCAGCATTTT.

This clone was observed a single time. The chain is built from TRBV5-1 and TRBJ2-3; TRBD2 matches 10 bases. Germline CDR1 reads SGHRS; CDR2 reads YFSETQ. CDR3 size: 18 residues. V trimming: 0 bases; J trimming: 1 base; junction bases outside the gene matches: 8. This CDR3 is CASSLVPSGGPGTDTQYF. CDR3 coding DNA: TGCGCCAGCAGCTTGGTTCCTAGCGGGGGCCCCGGCACAGATACGCAGTATTTT.

The chain couples TRBV7-3 to TRBJ2-3; tentatively, D is TRBD2 (6 bases). The CDR3 covers 16 residues. V shed 5 bases and J shed 1 base, with 16 bases lying between them. Germline-derived CDR1 and CDR2 are SGHTA and FQGTGA. The CDR3 DNA reads as TGTGCCAGCAGCCCCCAGAATCGCGGGGGCACAGATACGCAGTATTTT. Protein: CASSPQNRGGTDTQYF.

V is TRBV5-5 and J is TRBJ2-1; tentatively, D is TRBD1 (6 bases). V gave up 0 bases and J gave up 1 base, with 8 bases separating them. Germline V gives CDR1 SGHKS, CDR2 YYEKEE (reference sequence). This CDR3 region has 15 residues. CDR3 protein: CASSLDRVSYNEQFF. CDR3 nucleotides: TGTGCCAGCAGCTTGGACAGGGTTTCCTACAATGAGCAGTTCTTC.

Turning to this clone: One end of the junction fails to match germline, which may point to a read error. The rearrangement joins TRBV11-2 to TRBJ2-2, with D maybe TRBD2 (5 bases). CDR3 size: 17 residues. CDR1 and CDR2 (germline): SGHAT, FQNNGV. The CDR3 reads CASILGPPRVKTGELFF. The CDR3 coding sequence is TGTGCCAGCATCTTAGGCCCCCCGAGGGTAAAAACCGGGGAGCTGTTTTTT.

Points on this clone: Since no conserved phenylalanine or tryptophan closes the CDR3, a read error is the likely cause. V is TRBV5-4 and J is TRBJ1-1; 8 nucleotides match TRBD1. Germline trimming cut 9 bases from V and 1 base from J; bases unmatched to any gene: 8. This CDR3 contains 14 residues. From germline, CDR1 is SGHNT and CDR2 YYREEE (reference sequence). DNA for the CDR3: TGTGCCACCATACGGCAGGGGGCGAACACTGAAGCTTTCGTT. It encodes CATIRQGANTEAFV.

The chain uses TRBV18 and TRBJ1-2; 7 positions agree with TRBD1. The CDR3 length is 15 residues. J lost 2 bases, V lost 3 bases, and 6 bases had no gene match. Germline V gene data show CDR1 as KGHSH and CDR2 as LQKENI. CDR3 sequence: CASSPGDRANYGYTF. The CDR3 bases are TGTGCCAGCTCACCTGGTGACAGGGCAAACTATGGCTACACCTTC.

This chain links TRBV7-9 with TRBJ1-2; 10 bases are shared with TRBD1. J was trimmed by 12 bases and V by 4 bases; bases with no gene match: 2. The CDR3 loop spans 11 amino acids. Germline-derived CDR1 and CDR2 are SEHNR and FQNEAQ (reference sequence). This chain's CDR3 is CASSSGQGNTF. CDR3 DNA: TGTGCCAGCAGCTCGGGACAGGGGAACACCTTC.

The CDR3 here is CASSFRQGQTEAFF. The CDR3 bases are TGTGCCAGCAGTTTCCGACAGGGGCAAACTGAAGCTTTCTTT. The chain couples TRBV6-6 to TRBJ1-1; 8 bases align to TRBD1. The V gene's germline CDR1 is MNHNY and CDR2 SVGAGI (reference sequence). J was trimmed by 5 bases and V by 4 bases; bases with no gene match: 6. This CDR3 contains 14 residues.

The chain combines TRBV5-4 with TRBJ2-3; TRBD2 agrees at 15 bases. Trimming cost V 9 bases and J 6 bases; bases outside gene matches: 11. CDR1 and CDR2 from the germline V gene are SGHNT and YYREEE (reference sequence). The CDR3 contains 16 residues. The CDR3 spells CAIYAGLAGGGDTQYF. The CDR3 DNA follows: TGTGCCATCTACGCGGGACTAGCGGGGGGAGGGGATACGCAGTATTTT.

This clone was found a few times. The rearrangement joins TRBV2 to TRBJ1-6; D call uncertain. Trimming removed 6 bases from V and 8 bases from J, with 11 bases in between. Germline CDR1 and CDR2: SNHLY and FYNNEI. This CDR3 is 13 amino acids long. The CDR3 protein is CASRRAGDSPLHF. As DNA, the CDR3 is TGTGCCAGCAGAAGGGCGGGAGATTCACCCCTCCACTTT.

This sequence joins TRBV7-6 and TRBJ2-7; possible D gene TRBD2, 5 bases. Germline V lookup: CDR1 SGHVS, CDR2 FNYEAQ. The V end lost 1 base, the J end lost 2 bases, and 12 bases lay between the germline ends. CDR3 length: 15 amino acids. CDR3 loop: CASSLGSTGTYEQYF. The CDR3 DNA is TGTGCCAGCAGCTTAGGGAGTACGGGGACCTACGAGCAGTACTTC. The full variable domain, with the rest looked up from reference TRBV7-6 and TRBJ2-7, is GAGVSQSPRYKVTKRGQDVALRCDPISGHVSLYWYRQALGQGPEFLTYFNYEAQQDKSGLPNDRFSAERPEGSISTLTIQRTEQRDSAMYRCASSLGSTGTYEQYFGPGTRLTVT.

The V gene is TRBV13, the J gene TRBJ2-1, with 10 bases aligning to TRBD1. The CDR3 spans 15 residues. V shed 4 bases, J shed 4 bases, and the junction held 4 bases outside the gene matches. Germline values: CDR1 PRHDT, CDR2 FYEKMQ (reference sequence). CDR3 sequence (DNA): TGTGCCAGCAGCTCCTTGGGACAGGGGTACAATGAGCAGTTCTTC. Residues: CASSSLGQGYNEQFF.

This chain uses TRBV7-6 with TRBJ1-1; weak D call: TRBD1 (5 bases). V gave up 5 bases and J gave up 0 bases, with 13 bases separating them. The CDR3 contains 15 residues. CDR1 and CDR2 (germline): SGHVS, FNYEAQ. CDR3 DNA: TGTGCCAGCAGCCGTGAACAGGTCATGAACACTGAAGCTTTCTTT. Protein sequence: CASSREQVMNTEAFF.

This clone was seen more than once but under ten times. This chain connects TRBV27 to TRBJ2-7; 10 bases map to TRBD1. From germline, CDR1 is MNHEY and CDR2 SMNVEV (reference sequence). After removal of 8 bases from V and 2 bases from J, the junction contained 9 bases not matched to a gene. This CDR3 contains 15 residues. The CDR3 loop is CASSVGTGDTYEQYF. CDR3 bases: TGTGCCAGCTCGGTAGGGACAGGGGATACCTACGAGCAGTACTTC.

The rearrangement uses TRBV4-2 and TRBJ2-3, with 9 bases aligning to TRBD2. The J segment lost 4 bases and the V segment lost 0 bases, leaving 8 bases of the junction unmatched. This CDR3 is built from 17 residues. CDR1 LGHNA and CDR2 YNFKEQ come from the germline V gene. The CDR3 spells CASSQDYAGGVADTQYF. The CDR3 DNA reads TGTGCCAGCAGCCAAGATTACGCGGGGGGGGTTGCAGATACGCAGTATTTT.

This chain uses TRBV7-7 with TRBJ2-7, with unresolved D. Trimming took 5 bases from V and 5 from J, leaving 10 bases between them. Germline lookup yields CDR1 SSHAT and CDR2 FNYEAQ (reference sequence). There are 12 residues in the CDR3. CDR3 region: CASSPGLDEQYF. The CDR3 DNA reads as TGTGCCAGCAGCCCCGGTCTGGACGAGCAGTACTTC.

A note on this clone: A junction end diverges from the germline sequence, so it may reflect a read error. The chain joins TRBV7-2 to TRBJ2-1, with 8 bases fitting TRBD2. Per germline, CDR1 SGHTA and CDR2 FQGNSA. The CDR3 contains 14 residues. The CDR3: CASRLGGGRYEQFF. CDR3 coding DNA: TGTGCCAGCAGGTTAGGCGGGGGGCGTTATGAGCAGTTCTTC.

This clone occurred a few times. CDR3 loop: CASSVDERGTDTQYF. The DNA for the CDR3 is TGTGCCAGCAGCGTAGACGAGCGGGGCACAGATACGCAGTATTTT. The rearrangement uses TRBV9 and TRBJ2-3; maybe TRBD2 (6 bases). CDR3 length: 15 residues. The V end was cut by 0 bases, the J end by 1 base, with 9 bases between. Germline V gene sequence: CDR1 SGDLS, CDR2 YYNGEE.

The rearrangement joins TRBV6-5 to TRBJ1-1, with D perhaps matching TRBD1 (5 bases). CDR3 length: 16 amino acids. Germline V gene lookup returns CDR1 MNHEY and CDR2 SVGAGI. Trimming took off 0 bases at V and 6 bases at J, with 17 bases between the two ends. The CDR3 DNA reads TGTGCCAGCAGTTACTCGACTGGGGTAGGGGTTGCTGAAGCTTTCTTT. Translated, it gives CASSYSTGVGVAEAFF.

The chain employs TRBV6-1 and TRBJ1-2; D ambiguous. CDR1 is MNHNS and CDR2 is SASEGT in the germline V gene. V gave up 11 bases and J gave up 5 bases, with 12 bases separating them. This CDR3 has 11 amino acids. The CDR3 protein is CAASGGYGYTF. The CDR3 bases are TGTGCCGCCTCCGGAGGGTATGGCTACACCTTC.

The rearrangement links TRBV6-5 to TRBJ1-6; D unclear. Germline loops: CDR1 MNHEY, CDR2 SVGAGI. The CDR3 loop spans 12 amino acids. With 2 bases removed from V and 7 bases from J, the gap between germline ends came to 3 bases. CDR3 in amino acids: CASSYRNSPLHF. For the CDR3, the DNA is TGTGCCAGCAGTTACCGGAATTCACCCCTCCACTTT.

V and J are TRBV10-3 and TRBJ1-3; TRBD1 agrees at 8 bases. Unmatched junction bases numbered 8, after V lost 0 bases and J lost 1 base. This CDR3 comprises 18 residues. Germline CDR1 and CDR2: ENHRY and SYGVKD. Here the CDR3 DNA reads TGTGCCATCAGTGAGTCAACCGGGACAGGATCTTCTGGAAACACCATATATTTT. Translation gives CAISESTGTGSSGNTIYF.

This chain connects TRBV7-9 to TRBJ1-1; 10 nucleotides line up with TRBD1. The CDR3 covers 15 residues. Germline assignment: CDR1 SEHNR and CDR2 FQNEAQ (reference sequence). Unmatched junction bases numbered 13, after V lost 5 bases and J lost 10 bases. CDR3 sequence: CASSVGRQGAFGAFF. CDR3 DNA sequence: TGTGCCAGCAGCGTGGGGCGACAGGGGGCTTTCGGAGCTTTCTTT.

The chain combines TRBV6-6 with TRBJ2-7, with TRBD1 as a possible D gene (6 bases). Germline values: CDR1 MNHNY, CDR2 SVGAGI (reference sequence). The CDR3 runs 14 residues. Trimming removed 2 bases at V and 2 bases at J, with 10 bases between. The CDR3 nucleotides read TGTGCCAGCAGTTACCGACAGGACACCTACGAGCAGTACTTC. Its translation: CASSYRQDTYEQYF.